This T cell receptor beta chain was captured in a study of shared T cell receptors in the human thymus. Sequencing was performed with immunoSEQ multiplex PCR; in TCRdb, only in-frame clones are kept and a portion is missing. Altogether roughly 560,000 clones are present, 78% being singletons, with the ten largest covering more than 0.01%. The CDR3 consists of 16 residues. J was trimmed by 0 bases and V by 3 bases; bases with no gene match: 5. The germline V gene has CDR1 LNHNV and CDR2 YYDKDF (reference sequence). These data were likewise used in another study, on human thymus T cells. Per that study: In corrective heart surgery, resections were taken, and these provided the thymus tissue. An apparent bias in V and J gene usage was seen in thymic and blood repertoires.

Sequenced: thymocytes. The chain links TRBV15 to TRBJ2-3; 8 bases line up with TRBD2. This clonotype was sampled from a boy under three years old with a congenital heart defect. The CDR3 nucleotides read TGTGCCACCAGCAGGTCTAGCGGGTTTAGCACAGATACGCAGTATTTT. Its protein product is CATSRSSGFSTDTQYF.